One and the same sample provided the 10 T cell receptor beta chains below, sequenced in a study of beta chain features in type 1 diabetes. Study observations and caveats: All four CD4+ subsets of Type 1 diabetes patients contained TCRB CDR3s that were moderately but significantly shorter.

The antigens of these receptors remain unknown. Reverse transcription of all isolated RNA meant that expressed TCRB transcripts were sequenced. Data came from immunoSEQ multiplex PCR; TCRdb stores just in-frame clones and leaves some out. This table has roughly 350,000 clones, around a tenth appearing once. Material: central memory CD4+ T cells from blood. Source of these receptors: a man aged 25-45 years with type 1 diabetes.

The V and J genes are TRBV28 and TRBJ2-7; TRBD1 matches 7 bases. Germline V gene data show CDR1 as MDHEN and CDR2 as SYDVKM. The CDR3 totals 13 residues. V lost 8 bases, J lost 1 base, and 5 bases stayed unmatched. CDR3: CASVDRQSYEQYF. CDR3 nucleotide sequence: TGTGCCAGCGTGGACAGGCAGTCCTACGAGCAGTACTTC.

This clone was counted between two and nine times. The chain couples TRBV6-1 to TRBJ2-7, with unresolved D. CDR3 size: 13 residues. Germline V gives CDR1 MNHNS, CDR2 SASEGT. The V end was cut by 0 bases, the J end by 4 bases, with 7 bases between. In DNA, the CDR3 is TGTGCCAGCAGTGAAGCCACAGTGTACGAGCAGTACTTC. It is translated as CASSEATVYEQYF.

Regarding this clone: Other DNA sequences in this specimen translate into the identical CDR3. CDR3 nucleotide sequence: TGTGCCAGCTCACCGGGGCTAGCGGGAGGCGATACGCAGTATTTT. Translated, it gives CASSPGLAGGDTQYF. The chain carries TRBV18 and TRBJ2-3; 11 bases line up with TRBD2. Germline CDR1 KGHSH, CDR2 LQKENI. Germline trimming cut 3 bases from V and 6 bases from J; bases unmatched to any gene: 5. This CDR3 contains 15 residues.

CDR3 in amino acids: CASCYGGSYNEQFF. The CDR3 nucleotides read TGTGCCAGCTGCTACGGAGGTTCCTACAATGAGCAGTTCTTC. V and J are TRBV5-4 and TRBJ2-1; a weak D match, TRBD2 (5 bases). V was shortened by 7 bases and J by 1 base, with 12 bases between the two germline ends. The CDR3 length is 14 residues. Germline CDR1 reads SGHNT; CDR2 reads YYREEE (reference sequence).

The chain is built from TRBV30 and TRBJ1-2, with 9 bases identical to TRBD1. This CDR3 contains 12 residues. Germline trimming cut 7 bases from V and 8 bases from J; bases unmatched to any gene: 8. Germline loops: CDR1 GTSNPN, CDR2 SVGIG (reference sequence). This CDR3 reads CASTTGGGGYTF. In nucleotides, the CDR3 is TGTGCCTCGACAACAGGGGGCGGAGGCTACACCTTC.

This chain uses TRBV5-5 with TRBJ2-7, with TRBD2 as a possible D gene (6 bases). Germline V gives CDR1 SGHKS, CDR2 YYEKEE (reference sequence). V lost 4 bases to trimming and J lost 6 bases, with 20 bases between them. The CDR3 consists of 15 residues. The chain's CDR3 is CASSQEGGTAVEQYF. CDR3 sequence (DNA): TGTGCCAGCAGCCAAGAAGGCGGGACCGCCGTCGAGCAGTACTTC. The whole variable domain, filled in from reference TRBV5-5 and TRBJ2-7, reads DAGVTQSPTHLIKTRGQQVTLRCSPISGHKSVSWYQQVLGQGPQFIFQYYEKEERGRGNFPDRFSARQFPNYSSELNVNALLLGDSALYLCASSQEGGTAVEQYFGPGTRLTVT.

This clone was detected many times. V and J are TRBV30 and TRBJ2-7; 11 nucleotides match TRBD2. V lost 4 bases and J lost 2; bases outside the gene matches: 10. Germline V gene sequence: CDR1 GTSNPN, CDR2 SVGIG (reference sequence). The CDR3 sequence is 16 residues long. As DNA, the CDR3 is TGTGCCTGGACGCTAGCGGGAGGTACAGCCGCCTACGAGCAGTACTTC. Encoded protein: CAWTLAGGTAAYEQYF.

This clone has a count of ten or more. The V gene is TRBV7-2, the J gene TRBJ2-3, with 10 nucleotides matching TRBD1. Trimming cost V 1 base and J 6 bases; bases outside gene matches: 4. The length of the CDR3 is 15 residues. Germline V gives CDR1 SGHTA, CDR2 FQGNSA. CDR3 protein: CASSLVLGQGDTQYF. DNA of the CDR3: TGTGCCAGCAGCTTAGTCCTGGGACAGGGGGATACGCAGTATTTT.

This clone was seen only a few times. The chain recombines TRBV7-2 with TRBJ2-2, with D possibly being TRBD1 (6 bases). The CDR3 contains 14 residues. V lost 5 bases, J lost 9 bases, and 16 bases lay in between. In germline, CDR1 is SGHTA, CDR2 FQGNSA. In DNA form, the CDR3 reads TGTGCCAGCAGCCAGGGGCCAGGCGCCAGGGAGCTGTTTTTT. The encoded protein is CASSQGPGARELFF. The variable domain in full, with the rest retrieved from reference TRBV7-2 and TRBJ2-2, is GAGVSQSPSNKVTEKGKDVELRCDPISGHTALYWYRQSLGQGLEFLIYFQGNSAPDKSGLPSDRFSAERTGGSVSTLTIQRTQQEDSAVYLCASSQGPGARELFFGEGSRLTVL.

This clone came up a few times. The chain employs TRBV11-3 and TRBJ2-2; D remains ambiguous. Trimming removed 2 bases from V and 1 base from J, with 5 bases in between. The length of the CDR3 is 14 residues. Germline V gene data show CDR1 as SGHNT and CDR2 as YENEEA. The CDR3 spells CASSLSENTGELFF. The CDR3 nucleotides read TGTGCCAGCAGCTTATCGGAGAACACCGGGGAGCTGTTTTTT.